The 27 T cell receptor beta chains given below trace back to one sample, sequenced in a study of CD8 T cells in Susac syndrome. It was with random hexamers that roughly 0.45 to 1 ug RNA was reverse transcribed. MiXCR was run by TCRdb on the immunoSEQ multiplex PCR reads, yielding one entry per CDR3 protein. The repertoire includes about 210,000 distinct CDR3 sequences, approximately 95% of them detected once, and 0.095% sits in the top ten. Source material: CD4+ T cells from PBMCs. The receptors originated from a human donor with multiple sclerosis.

This chain joins TRBV29-1 and TRBJ1-1; unclear D gene. CDR3 length: 13 amino acids. CDR1 is SQVTM and CDR2 is ANQGSEA in the germline V gene. V dropped 4 bases and J dropped 1 base, with 10 bases sitting between them. The CDR3 nucleotides read TGCAGCGTTGGGACGCTAGGGAACACTGAAGCTTTCTTT. It is translated as CSVGTLGNTEAFF.

The J gene is TRBJ2-5, the V gene TRBV9; 8 bases map to TRBD2. V was pared by 0 bases and J by 1 base, with 2 bases of the junction left unmatched. The germline V gene has CDR1 SGDLS and CDR2 YYNGEE. The CDR3 is 15 amino acids. The DNA of the CDR3 is TGTGCCAGCAGCGTAGCTACTAGCGGCCAAGAGACCCAGTACTTC. Its translation is CASSVATSGQETQYF.

The chain has TRBV2 and TRBJ1-5, with 9 bases identical to TRBD1. Trimming removed 5 bases from V and 5 bases from J; junction bases left unmatched: 4. CDR1 is SNHLY, CDR2 FYNNEI, per germline. The CDR3 consists of 14 residues. The DNA for the CDR3 is TGTGCCAGCAGTCAACAGGGGGCTTATCAGCCCCAGCATTTT. Translating it yields CASSQQGAYQPQHF.

This clonotype occurred once. The rearrangement joins TRBV5-1 to TRBJ2-3; 7 bases align to TRBD1. The J segment lost 4 bases and the V segment lost 3 bases, leaving 5 bases of the junction unmatched. Germline assignment: CDR1 SGHRS and CDR2 YFSETQ. The CDR3 contains 14 residues. The CDR3: CASSYRQGADTQYF. In DNA form, the CDR3 reads TGCGCCAGCAGCTACAGACAGGGCGCAGATACGCAGTATTTT.

The chain links TRBV6-5 to TRBJ2-1; no reliable D call. The germline V gene has CDR1 MNHEY and CDR2 SVGAGI. V was trimmed by 0 bases and J by 8 bases, leaving 8 bases between them. The CDR3 covers 13 residues. CDR3 DNA sequence: TGTGCCAGCAGTTACTCTAGTGTGGATGAGCAGTTCTTC. This sequence encodes CASSYSSVDEQFF.

The chain employs TRBV15 and TRBJ2-7; a weak D match, TRBD1 (5 bases). Germline values: CDR1 LNHNV, CDR2 YYDKDF (reference sequence). V shed 0 bases and J shed 12 bases, with 12 bases lying between them. This CDR3 has 12 amino acids. CDR3 in amino acids: CATSRDRDRLYF. The CDR3 bases are TGTGCCACCAGCAGAGACAGGGATCGTCTGTACTTC.

The gene calls are TRBV4-2 and TRBJ1-1, with 8 bases fitting TRBD1. The length of the CDR3 is 17 residues. V lost 1 base, J lost 3 bases, and 10 bases stayed unmatched. The germline gives CDR1 LGHNA, CDR2 YNFKEQ. CDR3 coding DNA: TGTGCCAGCAGCCAAGTGACAGGGGCTAGTGGTTACACTGAAGCTTTCTTT. Amino acid sequence: CASSQVTGASGYTEAFF.

This clonotype was recorded once. This sequence joins TRBV6-5 and TRBJ2-3, with 9 bases that match TRBD2. CDR1 is MNHEY, CDR2 SVGAGI, per germline. The CDR3 consists of 15 residues. After removal of 2 bases from V and 2 bases from J, the junction contained 2 bases not matched to a gene. CDR3 protein: CASSYQRGVTDTQYF. For the CDR3, the DNA is TGTGCCAGCAGTTACCAGCGGGGGGTCACAGATACGCAGTATTTT.

This sequence joins TRBV3-1 and TRBJ2-3, with D perhaps TRBD2 (6 bases). The length of the CDR3 is 15 residues. Trimming left V 4 bases short and J 4 bases short, with 15 bases between. CDR1 and CDR2 from the germline V gene are LGHDT and YNNKEL (reference sequence). The DNA of the CDR3 is TGTGCCAGCAGCCGTTGGAGGGTGGAGTCAGATACGCAGTATTTT. The encoded protein is CASSRWRVESDTQYF.

The chain couples TRBV3-1 to TRBJ1-6, with unresolved D. The V end was cut by 7 bases, the J end by 7 bases, with 14 bases between. CDR1 is LGHDT, CDR2 YNNKEL, per germline (reference sequence). The CDR3 runs to 14 residues. CDR3 sequence: CASTQEGRNSPLHF. The CDR3 DNA is TGTGCCAGCACCCAGGAGGGCCGGAATTCACCCCTCCACTTT.

The chain joins TRBV20-1 to TRBJ2-3; 10 bases are a match to TRBD2. CDR3 length equals 14 residues. CDR1 DFQATT and CDR2 SNEGSKA come from the germline V gene (reference sequence). Trimming removed 6 bases from V and 6 bases from J; junction bases left unmatched: 9. CDR3 DNA sequence: TGCAGTGCCCCACTAGCGGGGCATAGGGATACGCAGTATTTT. It translates to CSAPLAGHRDTQYF.

This rearrangement joins TRBV12-5 to TRBJ2-3; possibly TRBD2 for D (5 bases). This CDR3 spans 14 amino acids. Germline CDR1 and CDR2: LGHNT and FRNRAP. Trimming stripped 7 bases from V and 6 bases from J, with 17 bases between. The CDR3 nucleotides read TGTGCTAGTGACAAACGAACGGGGTTTGATACGCAGTATTTT. Encoded protein: CASDKRTGFDTQYF.

The chain combines TRBV7-2 with TRBJ2-7, with D tentatively TRBD1 (6 bases). Trimming removed 5 bases from V and 0 bases from J, with 14 bases in between. This CDR3 has 15 amino acids. Germline V gene data show CDR1 as SGHTA and CDR2 as FQGNSA. CDR3 loop: CASSDRDKSSYEQYF. CDR3 in DNA: TGTGCCAGCAGCGACCGGGACAAAAGCTCCTACGAGCAGTACTTC. The full variable domain, completed using reference TRBV7-2 and TRBJ2-7, is GAGVSQSPSNKVTEKGKDVELRCDPISGHTALYWYRQSLGQGLEFLIYFQGNSAPDKSGLPSDRFSAERTGGSVSTLTIQRTQQEDSAVYLCASSDRDKSSYEQYFGPGTRLTVT.

The chain links TRBV20-1 to TRBJ1-5; D remains ambiguous. Deletions cut 1 base from V and 8 bases from J, with 12 bases between. This CDR3 is 13 amino acids long. The germline CDR1 and CDR2 sequences are DFQATT and SNEGSKA (reference sequence). CDR3 sequence: CSARVAVAEPQHF. The CDR3 DNA reads as TGCAGTGCTAGAGTGGCGGTAGCGGAGCCCCAGCATTTT.

This sequence joins TRBV13 and TRBJ2-7; D assignment may be TRBD1 or TRBD2 (6 bases each). Germline CDR1 is PRHDT and CDR2 is FYEKMQ (reference sequence). Trimming shortened V by 6 bases and J by 5 bases, and 17 bases separated the two germline ends. The CDR3 consists of 14 residues. CDR3 loop: CASSQFRGPHEQYF. As DNA, the CDR3 is TGTGCCAGCAGTCAATTTCGGGGGCCACACGAGCAGTACTTC.

In its sample, this clonotype was seen a few times. The J gene is TRBJ2-7, the V gene TRBV29-1; D tentatively reads TRBD1 or TRBD2 (6 bases each). There are 13 residues in the CDR3. The germline V gene encodes CDR1 SQVTM and CDR2 ANQGSEA. V was trimmed by 5 bases and J by 9 bases, leaving 20 bases between them. CDR3 protein: CSVRGTPDLVQYF. CDR3 bases: TGCAGCGTTCGCGGGACACCCGATCTGGTGCAGTACTTC.

J is TRBJ2-3 and V is TRBV7-3; D gene uncertain. Per germline, CDR1 SGHTA and CDR2 FQGTGA. The CDR3 extends over 14 amino acids. The V gene lost 1 base and the J gene lost 2 bases, with 7 bases spanning the gap. The CDR3 nucleotides are TGTGCCAGCAGCTTAAATCTGGACACAGATACGCAGTATTTT. It translates to CASSLNLDTDTQYF.

The chain recombines TRBV27 with TRBJ2-7; D possibly corresponds to TRBD1 (5 bases). Trimming cost V 4 bases and J 6 bases, with 19 bases left between them. This CDR3 has 15 residues. Germline values: CDR1 MNHEY, CDR2 SMNVEV (reference sequence). The CDR3 nucleotides are TGTGCCAGCAGTTCCGGTCAGGGTACGTTGAGCGAGCAGTACTTC. Amino acids: CASSSGQGTLSEQYF.

The chain combines TRBV3-1 with TRBJ1-5; D is unresolved. The germline gives CDR1 LGHDT, CDR2 YNNKEL (reference sequence). The CDR3 sequence is 13 residues long. V was clipped by 2 bases and J by 5 bases, with 7 bases between them. CDR3 in amino acids: CASSQSGHQPQHF. The CDR3 DNA reads TGTGCCAGCAGCCAATCAGGACATCAGCCCCAGCATTTT.

The V call is TRBV3-1, the J call TRBJ1-1; weak D call: TRBD1 (6 bases). The V end was cut by 4 bases, the J end by 1 base, with 10 bases between. The CDR3 covers 14 residues. Per the germline V gene, CDR1 is LGHDT and CDR2 is YNNKEL (reference sequence). The CDR3: CASSRTGTNTEAFF. The CDR3 region has the DNA TGTGCCAGCAGCCGAACAGGGACGAACACTGAAGCTTTCTTT.

V and J are TRBV2 and TRBJ2-7, with 10 nucleotides matching TRBD2. J lost 6 bases, V lost 8 bases, and 7 bases had no gene match. The CDR3 has 13 residues. Germline V gives CDR1 SNHLY, CDR2 FYNNEI. CDR3 residues: CASCTSGILEQYF. The CDR3, as DNA: TGTGCCAGCTGTACTAGCGGGATCCTCGAGCAGTACTTC. The variable domain in full, completed from reference TRBV2 and TRBJ2-7, reads EPEVTQTPSHQVTQMGQEVILRCVPISNHLYFYWYRQILGQKVEFLVSFYNNEISEKSEIFDDQFSVERPDGSNFTLKIRSTKLEDSAMYFCASCTSGILEQYFGPGTRLTVT.

The genes are TRBV7-9 and TRBJ2-1, with D perhaps matching TRBD1 (6 bases). The CDR3 totals 14 residues. The V end lost 1 base, the J end lost 15 bases, and 19 bases lay between the germline ends. Germline V gives CDR1 SEHNR, CDR2 FQNEAQ (reference sequence). CDR3 sequence reads: CASSLDGIKGVPFF. The CDR3 DNA is TGTGCCAGCAGCTTAGACGGCATTAAGGGGGTCCCGTTCTTC.

The genes are TRBV14 and TRBJ1-1; D is unresolved. CDR3 length: 13 residues. Trimming removed 7 bases at V and 4 bases at J, with 13 bases between. The germline gives CDR1 SGHDN, CDR2 FVKESK. This CDR3 is CASNRDARTEAFF. CDR3 DNA sequence: TGTGCCAGCAACCGGGATGCACGCACTGAAGCTTTCTTT.

There are a few counts of this clonotype. The rearrangement links TRBV3-1 to TRBJ1-1, with 8 bases matching TRBD1. With V trimmed by 4 bases and J by 1 base, 5 bases remained unmatched. The CDR3 is made up of 15 amino acids. CDR1 is LGHDT and CDR2 is YNNKEL in the germline V gene (reference sequence). In DNA, the CDR3 is TGTGCCAGCAGCCCCAGGACAGGGCCGAACACTGAAGCTTTCTTT. Amino acid sequence: CASSPRTGPNTEAFF.

The count of this clonotype is one. This sequence joins TRBV29-1 and TRBJ2-7, with 12 bases identical to TRBD2. The CDR3 is 16 amino acids. J lost 2 bases, V lost 2 bases, and 7 bases had no gene match. Germline CDR1 is SQVTM and CDR2 is ANQGSEA. The CDR3 bases are TGCAGCGTTGAACAAAGACTAGCGGGAGAAGCCTACGAGCAGTACTTC. Residues: CSVEQRLAGEAYEQYF.

The chain combines TRBV15 with TRBJ2-7; TRBD2 aligns across 9 bases. This CDR3 contains 15 residues. Looked up from germline, CDR1 is LNHNV and CDR2 is YYDKDF (reference sequence). Germline trimming cut 1 base from V and 5 bases from J; bases unmatched to any gene: 6. The CDR3 region is CATSRVDSGSDEQYF. CDR3 in DNA: TGTGCCACCAGCAGAGTGGATAGCGGGAGCGACGAGCAGTACTTC.

The rearrangement uses TRBV29-1 and TRBJ2-7; a possible D gene is TRBD1 (5 bases). This CDR3 contains 15 residues. With 7 bases removed from V and 3 bases from J, the gap between germline ends came to 22 bases. Germline V lookup: CDR1 SQVTM, CDR2 ANQGSEA. CDR3 in DNA: TGCAGCGCCTCCAGCTCTACCAGGCAGGGCTACGAGCAGTACTTC. Translated, it gives CSASSSTRQGYEQYF.